A single sample is the source of the 23 T cell receptor beta chains below, sequenced in a study of shared clonotypes between healthy human individuals. The protocol was immunoSEQ multiplex PCR, while the TCRdb copy is restricted to in-frame clones and leaves out a portion. Of about 2,500,000 clones listed, around nine tenths are singletons. Sequenced input: naive CD4+ T cells sorted from blood. The subset was: CD45RA+ positively selected. The receptors come from a young man in good health.

In regard to this clone: Additional DNA sequences in this sample encode the identical CDR3. This chain uses TRBV18 with TRBJ1-5; 8 bases line up with TRBD1. The CDR3 totals 14 residues. V lost 3 bases to trimming and J lost 5 bases; unmatched junction nucleotides: 3. The germline CDR1 and CDR2 sequences are KGHSH and LQKENI. The CDR3 region is CASSPGQGDQPQHF. CDR3 in DNA: TGTGCCAGCTCACCTGGACAGGGAGATCAGCCCCAGCATTTT.

The genes are TRBV27 and TRBJ1-5; 7 nucleotides agree with TRBD1. The V segment lost 0 bases and the J segment 2 bases; nucleotides outside the gene matches: 4. CDR3 length: 16 amino acids. Per germline, CDR1 MNHEY and CDR2 SMNVEV (reference sequence). CDR3 sequence (DNA): TGTGCCAGCAGTTTATCCCCAGGGGGGGGCAATCAGCCCCAGCATTTT. Protein: CASSLSPGGGNQPQHF.

The DNA for the CDR3 is TGTGCCAGCTCACCACGGGGGGCAGAGGAGACCCAGTACTTC. It translates to CASSPRGAEETQYF. This chain links TRBV18 with TRBJ2-5; D may correspond to TRBD1 or TRBD2 (6 bases each). This CDR3 has 14 amino acids. Germline loops: CDR1 KGHSH, CDR2 LQKENI. Trimming left V 1 base short and J 5 bases short, with 11 bases between.

The gene calls are TRBV5-5 and TRBJ2-3, with TRBD2 as a possible D gene (5 bases). The CDR3 sequence is 16 residues long. V lost 4 bases to trimming and J lost 1 base, with 16 bases between them. In germline, CDR1 is SGHKS, CDR2 YYEKEE (reference sequence). The CDR3 sequence is CASSREGAIRTDTQYF. The CDR3 bases are TGTGCCAGCAGCCGAGAGGGCGCGATCCGCACAGATACGCAGTATTTT.

The sample holds a few counts of this clone. Additional DNA sequences in this sample encode the identical CDR3. The chain recombines TRBV18 with TRBJ2-3, with a possible D match to TRBD2 (5 bases). CDR1 is KGHSH and CDR2 is LQKENI in the germline V gene. Deletions cut 4 bases from V and 2 bases from J, with 7 bases between. This CDR3 is built from 13 residues. The CDR3 coding sequence is TGTGCCAGCTCACTACGGGACACAGATACGCAGTATTTT. This translates into CASSLRDTDTQYF.

The chain joins TRBV7-8 to TRBJ2-7; 8 nucleotides agree with TRBD2. Germline assignment: CDR1 SGHVS and CDR2 FQNEAQ. Trimming at V came to 2 bases and at J to 3 bases, leaving 12 bases not matched to a gene. The CDR3 has 17 residues. This CDR3 is CASSLTTGGTSRYEQYF. The CDR3 DNA reads TGTGCCAGCAGCTTAACTACGGGAGGGACTAGTCGCTACGAGCAGTACTTC.

The V call is TRBV30, the J call TRBJ2-1, with 8 bases matching TRBD2. The CDR3 has 15 amino acids. Germline V CDR1 and CDR2: GTSNPN, SVGIG (reference sequence). Germline trimming cut 5 bases from V and 2 bases from J; bases unmatched to any gene: 8. CDR3: CAWFVAGKPYNEQFF. The CDR3 nucleotides read TGTGCCTGGTTTGTAGCGGGAAAACCCTACAATGAGCAGTTCTTC.

The chain employs TRBV14 and TRBJ2-5, with a tentative D call TRBD1 (6 bases). Germline CDR1 reads SGHDN; CDR2 reads FVKESK. The CDR3 is 15 residues long. Trimming shortened V by 2 bases and J by 3 bases, and 13 bases separated the two germline ends. This CDR3 reads CASSQRTGWEETQYF. Written as DNA, the CDR3 is TGTGCCAGCAGCCAAAGAACAGGGTGGGAAGAGACCCAGTACTTC.

The chain joins TRBV6-5 to TRBJ2-2, with D unclear. V lost 0 bases and J 2 bases, leaving 10 bases between the germline ends. Germline V lookup: CDR1 MNHEY, CDR2 SVGAGI. The CDR3 has 16 residues. As DNA, the CDR3 is TGTGCCAGCAGTTACTCGCCGGGTCCTAACACCGGGGAGCTGTTTTTT. Translated: CASSYSPGPNTGELFF.

This clone appeared a few times. CDR3 nucleotides: TGTGCCAGCAGCAACATTGTCCAGGGAACTAGGTACGAGCAGTACTTC. It yields the protein CASSNIVQGTRYEQYF. This chain joins TRBV21-1 and TRBJ2-7. TRBV21-1 is recorded as a pseudogene. This CDR3 comprises 16 residues.

CDR3 sequence (DNA): TGTGCCAGCAGTGACCTCGGTCGGGACTCCTCCTACGAGCAGTACTTC. Translating gives CASSDLGRDSSYEQYF. The genes are TRBV2 and TRBJ2-7; possible D gene TRBD2, 6 bases. Germline values: CDR1 SNHLY, CDR2 FYNNEI. The V gene lost 3 bases and the J gene lost 0 bases, with 15 bases spanning the gap. CDR3 length equals 16 residues.

The chain recombines TRBV4-1 with TRBJ2-1; D remains unclear. The germline V and J ends were trimmed by 3 bases and 7 bases, with 7 bases remaining between them. Germline V gene sequence: CDR1 MGHRA, CDR2 YSYEKL. The CDR3 loop spans 12 amino acids. The CDR3 nucleotides read TGCGCCAGCAGCCACCTCAGGAATGAGCAGTTCTTC. Translation: CASSHLRNEQFF.

The V and J genes are TRBV5-1 and TRBJ1-1, with D hard to call. V lost 4 bases and J 5 bases, leaving 6 bases between the germline ends. Germline V CDR1 and CDR2: SGHRS, YFSETQ. The CDR3 sequence is 11 residues long. DNA of the CDR3: TGCGCCAGCAGCAGCCGGACTGAAGCTTTCTTT. This codes for CASSSRTEAFF.

The chain recombines TRBV6-6 with TRBJ1-2; D is unclear. The CDR3 extends over 14 amino acids. V lost 5 bases to trimming and J lost 3 bases, with 13 bases between them. CDR1 and CDR2 from the germline V gene are MNHNY and SVGAGI (reference sequence). The CDR3 is CASSHPVPYYGYTF. In nucleotides, the CDR3 is TGTGCCAGCAGTCACCCCGTACCTTACTATGGCTACACCTTC.

V and J are TRBV19 and TRBJ2-7; 10 bases agree with TRBD2. This CDR3 is 14 amino acids long. The junction had 6 bases not matched to a gene; V was cut back by 4 bases and J by 6 bases. Looked up from germline, CDR1 is LNHDA and CDR2 is SQIVND (reference sequence). CDR3 sequence: CASSKVVAGGEQYF. Here the CDR3 DNA reads TGTGCCAGTAGTAAAGTGGTAGCGGGAGGCGAGCAGTACTTC. The full variable domain, completed using reference TRBV19 and TRBJ2-7, is DGGITQSPKYLFRKEGQNVTLSCEQNLNHDAMYWYRQDPGQGLRLIYYSQIVNDFQKGDIAEGYSVSREKKESFPLTVTSAQKNPTAFYLCASSKVVAGGEQYFGPGTRLTVT.

For this clone: Other DNA variants within this sample encode the same CDR3. The chain links TRBV20-1 to TRBJ2-7, with no clear D. Germline lookup yields CDR1 DFQATT and CDR2 SNEGSKA (reference sequence). This CDR3 has 8 amino acids. Trimming stripped 7 bases from V and 6 bases from J, with 4 bases between. The CDR3 DNA reads as TGCAGTGTAGGCGAGCAGTACTTC. As protein: CSVGEQYF.

The CDR3 DNA is TGCGCCAGCAGCAACGGGACTAGCGGAAACATTCAGTACTTC. Translation gives CASSNGTSGNIQYF. V is TRBV5-1 and J is TRBJ2-4, with 11 nucleotides matching TRBD2. J was trimmed by 6 bases and V by 4 bases; bases with no gene match: 3. CDR1 is SGHRS, CDR2 YFSETQ, per germline. CDR3 size: 14 residues. The entire variable domain, with the rest obtained from reference TRBV5-1 and TRBJ2-4, is as follows: KAGVTQTPRYLIKTRGQQVTLSCSPISGHRSVSWYQQTPGQGLQFLFEYFSETQRNKGNFPGRFSGRQFSNSRSEMNVSTLELGDSALYLCASSNGTSGNIQYFGAGTRLSVL.

CDR3 nucleotide sequence: TGTGCCAGCAGCTTGGGACGGGACTCAGGCTACACCTTC. Translation gives CASSLGRDSGYTF. The J gene is TRBJ1-2, the V gene TRBV11-2; TRBD1 might be the D (5 bases). The germline V and J ends were trimmed by 3 bases and 8 bases, with 13 bases remaining between them. This CDR3 has 13 amino acids. CDR1 is SGHAT and CDR2 is FQNNGV in the germline V gene.

The genes are TRBV11-2 and TRBJ2-7; D remains unclear. Trimming took off 0 bases at V and 2 bases at J, with 11 bases between the two ends. CDR3 length: 15 residues. CDR1 is SGHAT, CDR2 FQNNGV, per germline. CDR3 amino acids: CASSLDLTETYEQYF. The DNA for the CDR3 is TGTGCCAGCAGCTTAGACCTTACAGAAACCTACGAGCAGTACTTC.

The rearrangement uses TRBV30 and TRBJ2-3, with 8 positions matching TRBD1. Germline V lookup: CDR1 GTSNPN, CDR2 SVGIG (reference sequence). Unmatched junction bases numbered 3, after V lost 5 bases and J lost 2 bases. The CDR3 extends over 13 amino acids. The CDR3 loop reads CAWGTGFTDTQYF. CDR3 in DNA: TGTGCCTGGGGGACAGGATTCACAGATACGCAGTATTTT. Combining the CDR3 with reference TRBV30 and TRBJ2-3 gives the whole variable domain SQTIHQWPATLVQPVGSPLSLECTVEGTSNPNLYWYRQAAGRGLQLLFYSVGIGQISSEVPQNLSASRPQDRQFILSSKKLLLSDSGFYLCAWGTGFTDTQYFGPGTRLTVL.

This chain links TRBV2 with TRBJ2-7; TRBD1 matches 7 bases. V dropped 2 bases and J dropped 1; count of bases not matched to a gene: 2. Germline V gene data show CDR1 as SNHLY and CDR2 as FYNNEI. The CDR3 length is 14 residues. The CDR3 nucleotides read TGTGCCAGCAGTGAATGGACAGGTTCCTACGAGCAGTACTTC. Protein sequence: CASSEWTGSYEQYF.

Note on this clone: Other DNA sequences in this specimen translate into the identical CDR3. The chain carries TRBV5-1 and TRBJ2-7; 11 bases fit TRBD2. The V gene end was trimmed by 0 bases and the J gene end by 4 bases; junction bases not matched to a gene: 3. CDR1 is SGHRS and CDR2 is YFSETQ in the germline V gene. CDR3 length: 15 amino acids. The DNA for the CDR3 is TGCGCCAGCAGCTTGGGACTAGCGGGGATATACGAGCAGTACTTC. Translating it yields CASSLGLAGIYEQYF.

CDR3 sequence (DNA): TGTGCCAGCTCACCGAATCAGGGTATTGCCAATCAGCCCCAGCATTTT. Protein: CASSPNQGIANQPQHF. The chain links TRBV18 to TRBJ1-5, with D possibly being TRBD1 (5 bases). The germline gives CDR1 KGHSH, CDR2 LQKENI. The length of the CDR3 is 16 residues. The ends were cut back, 3 bases at V and 3 bases at J, with 15 bases in the middle. The full variable domain, its missing parts supplied by reference TRBV18 and TRBJ1-5, is NAGVMQNPRHLVRRRGQEARLRCSPMKGHSHVYWYRQLPEEGLKFMVYLQKENIIDESGMPKERFSAEFPKEGPSILRIQQVVRGDSAAYFCASSPNQGIANQPQHFGDGTRLSIL.